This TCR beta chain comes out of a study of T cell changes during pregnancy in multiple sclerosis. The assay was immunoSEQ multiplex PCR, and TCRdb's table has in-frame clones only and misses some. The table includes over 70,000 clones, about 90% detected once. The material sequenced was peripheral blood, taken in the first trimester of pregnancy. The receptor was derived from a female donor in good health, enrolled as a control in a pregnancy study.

The CDR3 loop is CASSPDRGSGANVLTF. The CDR3 bases are TGTGCCAGCAGCCCTGACAGGGGGAGTGGGGCCAACGTCCTGACTTTC. The V call is TRBV27, the J call TRBJ2-6, with TRBD1 identical over 9 bases. The CDR3 covers 16 residues. The J segment lost 3 bases and the V segment lost 6 bases, leaving 6 bases of the junction unmatched. CDR1 is MNHEY, CDR2 SMNVEV, per germline (reference sequence).